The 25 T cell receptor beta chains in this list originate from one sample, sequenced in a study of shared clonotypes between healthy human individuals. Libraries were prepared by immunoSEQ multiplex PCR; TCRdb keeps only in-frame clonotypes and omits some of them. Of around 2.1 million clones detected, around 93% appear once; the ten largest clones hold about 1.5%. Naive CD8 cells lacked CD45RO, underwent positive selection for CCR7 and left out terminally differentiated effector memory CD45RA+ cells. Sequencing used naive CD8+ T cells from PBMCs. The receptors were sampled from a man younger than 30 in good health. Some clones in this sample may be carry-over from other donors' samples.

CDR3 region: CATSTERGRGNEQFF. CDR3 nucleotides: TGTGCCACCAGCACCGAGAGGGGGCGCGGCAATGAGCAGTTCTTC. This chain uses TRBV15 with TRBJ2-1, with 7 bases fitting TRBD1. From germline, CDR1 is LNHNV and CDR2 YYDKDF (reference sequence). Losses at the gene ends were 4 bases for V and 6 bases for J; bases not matched to a gene: 9. This CDR3 has 15 residues.

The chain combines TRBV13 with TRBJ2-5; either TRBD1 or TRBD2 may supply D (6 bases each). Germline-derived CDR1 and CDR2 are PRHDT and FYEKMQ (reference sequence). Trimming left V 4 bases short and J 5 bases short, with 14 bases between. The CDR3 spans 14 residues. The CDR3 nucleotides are TGTGCCAGCAGCTCAATGGGGGGCGGGGAGACCCAGTACTTC. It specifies CASSSMGGGETQYF.

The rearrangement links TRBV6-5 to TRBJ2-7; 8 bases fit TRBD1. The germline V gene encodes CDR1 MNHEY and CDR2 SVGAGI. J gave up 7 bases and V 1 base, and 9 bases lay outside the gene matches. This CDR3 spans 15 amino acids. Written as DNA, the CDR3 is TGTGCCAGCAGTTACTACCGGGACAGGCTTTTGGAGCAGTACTTC. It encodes CASSYYRDRLLEQYF.

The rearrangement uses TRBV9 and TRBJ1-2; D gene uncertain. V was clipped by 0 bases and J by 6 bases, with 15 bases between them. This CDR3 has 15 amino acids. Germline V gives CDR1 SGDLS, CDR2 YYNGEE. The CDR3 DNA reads TGTGCCAGCAGCGTAGCCCTGAGCAACGACCATGGCTACACCTTC. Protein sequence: CASSVALSNDHGYTF.

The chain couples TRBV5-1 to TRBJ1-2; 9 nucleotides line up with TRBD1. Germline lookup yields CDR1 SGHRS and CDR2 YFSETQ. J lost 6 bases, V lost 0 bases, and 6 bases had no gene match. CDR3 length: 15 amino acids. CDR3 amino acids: CASSLVDRGRNGYTF. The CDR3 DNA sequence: TGCGCCAGCAGCTTGGTGGACAGGGGTAGGAATGGCTACACCTTC. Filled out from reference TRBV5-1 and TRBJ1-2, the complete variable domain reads KAGVTQTPRYLIKTRGQQVTLSCSPISGHRSVSWYQQTPGQGLQFLFEYFSETQRNKGNFPGRFSGRQFSNSRSEMNVSTLELGDSALYLCASSLVDRGRNGYTFGSGTRLTVV.

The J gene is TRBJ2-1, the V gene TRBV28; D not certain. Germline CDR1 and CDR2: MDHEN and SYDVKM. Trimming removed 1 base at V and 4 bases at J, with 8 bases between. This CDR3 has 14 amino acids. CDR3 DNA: TGTGCCAGCAGTTTATTTTCTGCGTACAATGAGCAGTTCTTC. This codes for CASSLFSAYNEQFF.

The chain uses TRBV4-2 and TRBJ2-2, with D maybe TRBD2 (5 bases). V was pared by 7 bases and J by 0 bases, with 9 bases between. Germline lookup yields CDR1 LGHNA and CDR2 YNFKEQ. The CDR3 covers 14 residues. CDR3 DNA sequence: TGTGCCAGCACTAGCACAGCGAACACCGGGGAGCTGTTTTTT. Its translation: CASTSTANTGELFF.

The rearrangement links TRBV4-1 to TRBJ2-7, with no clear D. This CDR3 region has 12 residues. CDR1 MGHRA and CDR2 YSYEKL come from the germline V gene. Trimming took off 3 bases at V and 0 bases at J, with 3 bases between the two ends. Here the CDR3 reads CASSHRSYEQYF. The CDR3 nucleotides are TGCGCCAGCAGCCACCGCTCCTACGAGCAGTACTTC.

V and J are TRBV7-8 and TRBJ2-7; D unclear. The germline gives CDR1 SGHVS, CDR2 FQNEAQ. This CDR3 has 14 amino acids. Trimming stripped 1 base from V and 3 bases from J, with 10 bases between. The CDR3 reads CASSLGRRRYEQYF. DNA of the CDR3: TGTGCCAGCAGCTTAGGTCGGCGGCGCTACGAGCAGTACTTC.

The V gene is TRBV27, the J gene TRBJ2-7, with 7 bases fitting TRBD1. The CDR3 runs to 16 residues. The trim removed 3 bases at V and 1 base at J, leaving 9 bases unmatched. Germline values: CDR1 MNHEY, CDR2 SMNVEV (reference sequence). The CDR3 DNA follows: TGTGCCAGCAGTTTCTCGCAGGGGGTTCAATCCTACGAGCAGTACTTC. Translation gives CASSFSQGVQSYEQYF.

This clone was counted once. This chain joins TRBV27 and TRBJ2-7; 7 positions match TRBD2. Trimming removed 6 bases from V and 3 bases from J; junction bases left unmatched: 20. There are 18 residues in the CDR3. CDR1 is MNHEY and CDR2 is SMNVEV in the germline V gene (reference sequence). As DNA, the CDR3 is TGTGCCAGCAGCCCACAACCCGGACTCTTGGGGAGGGTCTACGAGCAGTACTTC. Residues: CASSPQPGLLGRVYEQYF.

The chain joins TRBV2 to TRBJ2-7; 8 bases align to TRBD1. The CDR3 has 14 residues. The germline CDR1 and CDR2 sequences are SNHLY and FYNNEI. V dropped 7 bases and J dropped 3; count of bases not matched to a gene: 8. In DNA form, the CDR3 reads TGTGCCAGCACCAGCCGGGACAGGTTCTACGAGCAGTACTTC. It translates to CASTSRDRFYEQYF. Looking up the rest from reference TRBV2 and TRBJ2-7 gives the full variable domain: EPEVTQTPSHQVTQMGQEVILRCVPISNHLYFYWYRQILGQKVEFLVSFYNNEISEKSEIFDDQFSVERPDGSNFTLKIRSTKLEDSAMYFCASTSRDRFYEQYFGPGTRLTVT.

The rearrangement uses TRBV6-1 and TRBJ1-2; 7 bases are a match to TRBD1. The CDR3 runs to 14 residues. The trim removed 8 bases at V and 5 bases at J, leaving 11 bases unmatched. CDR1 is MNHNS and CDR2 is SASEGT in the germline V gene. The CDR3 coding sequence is TGTGCCAGCTCGGAGTACGGGACAGCTTATGGCTACACCTTC. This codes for CASSEYGTAYGYTF.

The CDR3 is CASSQPPGQGFSGELFF. For the CDR3, the DNA is TGCGCCAGCAGCCAACCTCCGGGACAGGGTTTTTCCGGGGAGCTGTTTTTT. The chain is built from TRBV5-1 and TRBJ2-2; 9 bases are a match to TRBD1. The germline V gene has CDR1 SGHRS and CDR2 YFSETQ. The V and J ends lost 4 bases and 6 bases, in that order; junction bases with no gene match: 13. CDR3 length: 17 residues.

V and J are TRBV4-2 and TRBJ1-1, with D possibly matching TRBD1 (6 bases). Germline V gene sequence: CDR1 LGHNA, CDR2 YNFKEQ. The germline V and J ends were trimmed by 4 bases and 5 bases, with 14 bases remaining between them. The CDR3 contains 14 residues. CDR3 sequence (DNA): TGTGCCAGCAGCCGAATGGAGGGGGAGACTGAAGCTTTCTTT. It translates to CASSRMEGETEAFF.

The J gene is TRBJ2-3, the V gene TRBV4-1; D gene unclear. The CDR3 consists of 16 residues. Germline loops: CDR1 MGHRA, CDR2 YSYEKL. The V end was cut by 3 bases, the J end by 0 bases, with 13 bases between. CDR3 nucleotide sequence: TGCGCCAGCAGCCATCCAAGGCAGCAGAGCACAGATACGCAGTATTTT. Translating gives CASSHPRQQSTDTQYF.

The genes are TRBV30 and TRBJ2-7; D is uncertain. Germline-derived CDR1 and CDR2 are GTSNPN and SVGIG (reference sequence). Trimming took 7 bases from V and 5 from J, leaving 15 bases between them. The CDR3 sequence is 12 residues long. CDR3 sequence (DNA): TGTGCCTTCACAACTGTCCGCCACGAGCAGTACTTC. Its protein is CAFTTVRHEQYF.

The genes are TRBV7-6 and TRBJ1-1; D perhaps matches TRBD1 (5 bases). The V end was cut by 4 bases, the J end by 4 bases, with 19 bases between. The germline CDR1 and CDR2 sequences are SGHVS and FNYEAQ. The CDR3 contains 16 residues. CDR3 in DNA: TGTGCCAGCAGCTCCCGGGGGACTTACCCAGGCACTGAAGCTTTCTTT. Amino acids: CASSSRGTYPGTEAFF.

CDR3 protein: CASSGTYYEQYF. For the CDR3, the DNA is TGTGCCAGCAGTGGGACGTACTACGAGCAGTACTTC. The rearrangement joins TRBV6-6 to TRBJ2-7; TRBD1 or TRBD2 may be the D gene (5 bases each). The V and J ends lost 5 bases and 3 bases respectively, with 8 bases between them. Germline CDR1 is MNHNY and CDR2 is SVGAGI (reference sequence). CDR3 length: 12 amino acids.

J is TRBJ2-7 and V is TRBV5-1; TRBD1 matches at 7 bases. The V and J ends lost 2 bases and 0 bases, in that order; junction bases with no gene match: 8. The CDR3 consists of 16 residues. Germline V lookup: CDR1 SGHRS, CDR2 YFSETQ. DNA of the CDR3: TGCGCCAGCAGCTTCACCTCGGACAGGAGCTCCTACGAGCAGTACTTC. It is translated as CASSFTSDRSSYEQYF.

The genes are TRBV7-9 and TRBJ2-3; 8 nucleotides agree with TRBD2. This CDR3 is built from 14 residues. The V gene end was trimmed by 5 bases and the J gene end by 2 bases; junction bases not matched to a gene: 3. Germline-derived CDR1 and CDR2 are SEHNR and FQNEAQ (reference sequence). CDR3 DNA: TGTGCCAGCAGCGAAGGACTAGCCACAGATACGCAGTATTTT. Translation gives CASSEGLATDTQYF. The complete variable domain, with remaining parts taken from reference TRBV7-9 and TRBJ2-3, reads DTGVSQNPRHKITKRGQNVTFRCDPISEHNRLYWYRQTLGQGPEFLTYFQNEAQLEKSRLLSDRFSAERPKGSFSTLEIQRTEQGDSAMYLCASSEGLATDTQYFGPGTRLTVL.

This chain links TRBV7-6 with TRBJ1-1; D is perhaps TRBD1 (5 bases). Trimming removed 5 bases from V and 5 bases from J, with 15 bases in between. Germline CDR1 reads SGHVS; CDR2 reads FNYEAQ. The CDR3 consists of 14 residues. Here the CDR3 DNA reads TGTGCCAGCAGCCCCGGGAGGGGAGGGACTGAAGCTTTCTTT. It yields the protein CASSPGRGGTEAFF.

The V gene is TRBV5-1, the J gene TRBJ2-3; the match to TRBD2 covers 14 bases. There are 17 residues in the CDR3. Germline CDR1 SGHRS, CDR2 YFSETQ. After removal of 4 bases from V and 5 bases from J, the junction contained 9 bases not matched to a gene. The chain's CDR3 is CASSIPGLAGGQDTQYF. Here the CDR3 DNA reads TGCGCCAGCAGCATTCCTGGACTAGCGGGAGGACAAGATACGCAGTATTTT.

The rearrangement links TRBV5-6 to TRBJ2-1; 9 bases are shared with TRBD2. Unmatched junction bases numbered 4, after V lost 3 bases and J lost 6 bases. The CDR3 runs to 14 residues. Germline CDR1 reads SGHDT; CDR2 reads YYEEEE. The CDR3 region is CASSSGLASNEQFF. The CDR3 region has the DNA TGTGCCAGCAGCTCGGGACTAGCTAGCAATGAGCAGTTCTTC.

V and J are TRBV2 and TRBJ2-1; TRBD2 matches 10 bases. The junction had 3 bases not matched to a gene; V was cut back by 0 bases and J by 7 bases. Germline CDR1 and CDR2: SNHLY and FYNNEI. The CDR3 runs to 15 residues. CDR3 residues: CASSEAPSGRNEQFF. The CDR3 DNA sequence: TGTGCCAGCAGTGAAGCCCCTAGCGGGAGAAATGAGCAGTTCTTC.